The entry that follows covers one TCR beta chain sequence. This sample was taken from a study of blood T cell repertoires in COVID-19. Profiling relied on immunoSEQ multiplex PCR, and the TCRdb table lists in-frame clones only, not all of them. The sample contains roughly 250,000 clones, approximately 86% of which appear only once. Trimming at V came to 7 bases and at J to 0 bases, leaving 7 bases not matched to a gene. CDR1 and CDR2 (germline): LNHDA, SQIVND (reference sequence). This CDR3 comprises 15 residues. This clonotype originated in a woman aged 25 to 39 with acute COVID-19. The chain carries TRBV19 and TRBJ2-3, with TRBD2 matching over 7 bases. The sample taken for sequencing was PBMCs or T cells enriched from blood (not recorded which). The CDR3 sequence is CASTMGRASTDTQYF. In DNA form, the CDR3 reads TGTGCCAGTACCATGGGGAGGGCTAGCACAGATACGCAGTATTTT.